This TCR beta chain was retrieved from a study of cytomegalovirus exposure and HLA in healthy donors. Unmatched junction bases numbered 7, after V lost 5 bases and J lost 7 bases. CDR1 MDHEN and CDR2 SYDVKM come from the germline V gene. CDR3 size: 13 residues. 13 Jbeta primers and 60 Vbeta primers were used for the PCR. TCRdb's copy holds only in-frame clones and misses some; the assay was immunoSEQ multiplex PCR. The table records about 150,000 clones, approximately 77% of them present only once. The clonotype was recovered from a woman between 35 and 50 years old in good health and CMV-seronegative. Material: PBMCs. This chain joins TRBV28 and TRBJ2-7, with 8 bases matching TRBD2. CDR3 nucleotide sequence: TGTGCCAGCAGTCCCCCCGGGGGGGGAGAGCAGTACTTC. Translated: CASSPPGGGEQYF.